This T cell receptor beta chain is from a study of Ad26.COV2.S vaccination and SARS-CoV-2 variants. The study, taken as a whole, reports: Recipients of either vaccine or placebo displayed similar breadth of non-spike TCRs.

CDR3 size: 13 residues. Germline V gene lookup returns CDR1 GTSNPN and CDR2 SVGIG (reference sequence). With 4 bases removed from V and 2 bases from J, the gap between germline ends came to 10 bases. Sample treatment: 19 received Ad26.COV2.S at low or high dose, single or two shots; 5 received placebo; per-sample allocation not given. Following the first vaccine or placebo injection, samples were taken on day 63. Using immunoSEQ multiplex PCR, the repertoire was profiled, and TCRdb retains in-frame clones only, with some absent. The sample lists roughly 700,000 clones; around 89% were seen once. Concerning this clone itself: The target antigen is unknown.

This clonotype was sampled from a person between 18 and 65 years old who received the Ad26.COV2.S COVID-19 vaccine or a placebo. V and J are TRBV30 and TRBJ2-3; D is uncertain. The sample was peripheral blood, taken in a trial of Ad26.COV2.S vaccine versus placebo. The CDR3 here is CAWTLFSTDTQYF. For the CDR3, the DNA is TGTGCCTGGACCCTATTTTCCACAGATACGCAGTATTTT.